This T cell receptor beta chain was documented in a study of beta chain features in type 1 diabetes. Study outcomes and limitations: Any HLA effect on TCRB rearrangement was left unresolved by small sub-analyses. Comparison showed that naive, central memory and Treg TCRB repertoires appeared more similar among patients than among healthy donors. TCRB CDR3 length was moderately but significantly reduced in all four CD4+ subsets of Type 1 diabetes patients.

Roughly 110 mL of blood, on average, came from one heparinised draw per donor. Germline V gene sequence: CDR1 MNHEY, CDR2 SMNVEV (reference sequence). Trimming cost V 7 bases and J 0 bases, with 13 bases left between them. This CDR3 spans 14 amino acids. This clone has only a few counts. What it binds is not known. Of the isolated RNA, all was reverse transcribed, and so the sequenced material was expressed TCRB transcripts. The average output of naive, central memory and regulatory T cell samples was about 3.57 million reads. The repertoire was sequenced with immunoSEQ multiplex PCR; TCRdb's copy has only in-frame clones and lacks some. Among 200,000 to 300,000 clones, roughly 22% were seen once, and the ten largest hold approximately 0.029%.

The chain is built from TRBV27 and TRBJ2-7; D might be TRBD1 (5 bases). The sequence was collected from a woman in her thirties or forties with type 1 diabetes. Sequencing was carried out using naive CD4+ T cells from blood. The CDR3 DNA reads TGTGCCAGCATTCCAGGGCCCAGCTCCTACGAGCAGTACTTC. This encodes CASIPGPSSYEQYF.